These 24 T cell receptor beta chains originate from one sample sequenced in a study of blood T cell repertoires in COVID-19. Sequencing was performed with immunoSEQ multiplex PCR; in TCRdb, only in-frame clones are kept and a portion is missing. The data show some 93,000 clones, about 86% seen once. Sequenced material: peripheral blood. The receptors derive from a man in his sixties with acute or convalescent COVID-19.

This clone was detected only once. V and J are TRBV5-5 and TRBJ2-2, with TRBD1 as a possible D gene (6 bases). This CDR3 comprises 17 residues. Per germline, CDR1 SGHKS and CDR2 YYEKEE (reference sequence). V was trimmed by 4 bases and J by 5 bases, leaving 21 bases between them. This CDR3 is CASSLRPGQRTTGELFF. The CDR3 DNA sequence: TGTGCCAGCAGCCTACGCCCGGGACAAAGAACGACCGGGGAGCTGTTTTTT.

The chain combines TRBV6-2 or TRBV6-3 with TRBJ2-1; 10 bases are a match to TRBD2. Germline V gene lookup returns CDR1 MNHEY and CDR2 SVGEGT. The junction had 6 bases not matched to a gene; V was cut back by 5 bases and J by 5 bases. The CDR3 sequence is 15 residues long. The CDR3 sequence is CASSAGLAPNNEQFF. The CDR3 bases are TGTGCCAGCAGTGCGGGACTAGCGCCAAACAATGAGCAGTTCTTC.

The genes are TRBV2 and TRBJ1-5; perhaps TRBD1 as D (5 bases). Trimming removed 3 bases from V and 2 bases from J, with 11 bases in between. The CDR3 has 15 amino acids. The germline V gene encodes CDR1 SNHLY and CDR2 FYNNEI. The CDR3 is CASSERGFGNQPQHF. In DNA form, the CDR3 reads TGTGCCAGCAGTGAGCGGGGCTTTGGCAATCAGCCCCAGCATTTT.

This chain joins TRBV7-2 and TRBJ2-5; perhaps TRBD2 as D (6 bases). Trimming pared 3 bases from V and 1 base from J, leaving 12 bases between. In germline, CDR1 is SGHTA, CDR2 FQGNSA. The CDR3 is made up of 15 amino acids. DNA for the CDR3: TGTGCCAGCAGCTTCGGTGGAGGGCTCCAAGAGACCCAGTACTTC. It encodes CASSFGGGLQETQYF.

The chain recombines TRBV6-5 with TRBJ2-1; 7 bases line up with TRBD2. Germline V gene sequence: CDR1 MNHEY, CDR2 SVGAGI. CDR3 size: 15 residues. With V trimmed by 3 bases and J by 4 bases, 6 bases remained unmatched. CDR3 sequence (DNA): TGTGCCAGCAGTTATCGGGCTAGCGGATACAATGAGCAGTTCTTC. Translating gives CASSYRASGYNEQFF.

The chain has TRBV11-2 and TRBJ2-2; 11 bases line up with TRBD2. Trimming removed 2 bases from V and 6 bases from J; junction bases left unmatched: 8. The CDR3 has 17 amino acids. Germline assignment: CDR1 SGHAT and CDR2 FQNNGV. The CDR3 nucleotides are TGTGCCAGCAGCTTACTAGCGGGAGGTATAATATCCGGGGAGCTGTTTTTT. Its protein product is CASSLLAGGIISGELFF.

The chain recombines TRBV6-5 with TRBJ2-1; D remains unclear. The V end was cut by 7 bases, the J end by 8 bases, with 15 bases between. CDR3 size: 13 residues. The germline CDR1 and CDR2 sequences are MNHEY and SVGAGI. As DNA, the CDR3 is TGTGCCAGCAACCCGGTCCGAAACTATGAGCAGTTCTTC. The encoded protein is CASNPVRNYEQFF.

Only one count was recorded for this clone. The rearrangement joins TRBV10-3 to TRBJ2-3; 9 bases fit TRBD1. V shed 6 bases and J 5 bases; nucleotides not matched to a gene: 6. The CDR3 has 14 residues. Germline loops: CDR1 ENHRY, CDR2 SYGVKD. The CDR3 spells CAIRTGQGGDTQYF. The CDR3 coding sequence is TGTGCCATCAGGACGGGACAGGGTGGAGATACGCAGTATTTT.

This chain's CDR3 is CASSKRTGMYQETQYF. Written as DNA, the CDR3 is TGTGCCAGCAGCAAAAGGACAGGGATGTACCAAGAGACCCAGTACTTC. The chain is built from TRBV9 and TRBJ2-5; 8 nucleotides agree with TRBD1. Germline trimming cut 4 bases from V and 0 bases from J; bases unmatched to any gene: 8. Germline V gene sequence: CDR1 SGDLS, CDR2 YYNGEE. CDR3 length equals 16 residues.

The gene calls are TRBV14 and TRBJ2-1; 8 bases match TRBD2. The V and J ends lost 3 bases and 9 bases, in that order; junction bases with no gene match: 4. Per the germline V gene, CDR1 is SGHDN and CDR2 is FVKESK. This CDR3 region has 13 residues. CDR3: CASSHRTSTEQFF. The CDR3 coding sequence is TGTGCCAGCAGCCATCGGACTAGCACTGAGCAGTTCTTC.

The J gene is TRBJ1-6, the V gene TRBV9; no reliable D call. Germline CDR1 reads SGDLS; CDR2 reads YYNGEE. This CDR3 is 15 amino acids long. The ends were cut back, 4 bases at V and 7 bases at J, with 15 bases in the middle. CDR3 in amino acids: CASSPGGVGNSPLHF. In DNA, the CDR3 is TGTGCCAGCAGCCCCGGCGGGGTTGGAAATTCACCCCTCCACTTT.

The J gene is TRBJ1-6, the V gene TRBV7-6; D remains ambiguous. The CDR3 loop spans 15 amino acids. From germline, CDR1 is SGHVS and CDR2 FNYEAQ. Trimming shortened V by 1 base and J by 10 bases, and 14 bases separated the two germline ends. CDR3 coding DNA: TGTGCCAGCAGCTTAGATAGCAGTTCCATCTCACCCCTCCACTTT. Its translation: CASSLDSSSISPLHF.

The chain recombines TRBV11-2 with TRBJ2-7, with TRBD1 identical over 8 bases. Germline trimming cut 5 bases from V and 3 bases from J; bases unmatched to any gene: 3. Germline-derived CDR1 and CDR2 are SGHAT and FQNNGV. The CDR3 loop spans 13 amino acids. This CDR3 reads CASSQGALYEQYF. The DNA of the CDR3 is TGTGCCAGCAGCCAGGGGGCCCTCTACGAGCAGTACTTC.

The rearrangement joins TRBV15 to TRBJ1-1, with TRBD1 as a possible D gene (5 bases). V was shortened by 0 bases and J by 5 bases, with 13 bases between the two germline ends. Germline V gene lookup returns CDR1 LNHNV and CDR2 YYDKDF (reference sequence). CDR3 length equals 15 residues. The CDR3 sequence: CATSRDGRGLTEAFF. CDR3 DNA sequence: TGTGCCACCAGCAGAGACGGGAGGGGCCTGACTGAAGCTTTCTTT.

The chain carries TRBV19 and TRBJ2-5; 10 bases are shared with TRBD2. Germline values: CDR1 LNHDA, CDR2 SQIVND (reference sequence). There are 14 residues in the CDR3. With 5 bases clipped from V and 3 bases from J, the junction kept 3 bases outside the gene matches. Here the CDR3 reads CASSQLAGKETQYF. The DNA of the CDR3 is TGTGCCAGTAGTCAACTAGCGGGAAAAGAGACCCAGTACTTC.

The chain carries TRBV19 and TRBJ2-1; TRBD2 might be the D (6 bases). V lost 4 bases, J lost 7 bases, and 17 bases lay in between. Germline CDR1 and CDR2: LNHDA and SQIVND (reference sequence). This CDR3 comprises 15 residues. CDR3 residues: CASSNPGTPWNEQFF. DNA of the CDR3: TGTGCCAGTAGTAACCCCGGGACTCCTTGGAATGAGCAGTTCTTC. The complete variable domain, with remaining parts taken from reference TRBV19 and TRBJ2-1, reads DGGITQSPKYLFRKEGQNVTLSCEQNLNHDAMYWYRQDPGQGLRLIYYSQIVNDFQKGDIAEGYSVSREKKESFPLTVTSAQKNPTAFYLCASSNPGTPWNEQFFGPGTRLTVL.

The chain recombines TRBV10-2 with TRBJ1-2; 9 bases fit TRBD1. Germline CDR1 and CDR2: WSHSY and SAAADI. With 3 bases clipped from V and 2 bases from J, the junction kept 10 bases outside the gene matches. This CDR3 is built from 17 residues. CDR3 loop: CASSDSGQGWVNYGYTF. The CDR3 nucleotides are TGCGCCAGCAGTGACTCGGGACAGGGTTGGGTGAACTATGGCTACACCTTC.

The chain joins TRBV27 to TRBJ1-2; 11 bases are shared with TRBD1. The CDR3 contains 12 residues. CDR1 MNHEY and CDR2 SMNVEV come from the germline V gene (reference sequence). With 6 bases clipped from V and 8 bases from J, the junction kept 2 bases outside the gene matches. In nucleotides, the CDR3 is TGTGCCAGCAGGGGACAGGGGGTAGGCTACACCTTC. Translated, it gives CASRGQGVGYTF.

This rearrangement joins TRBV4-2 to TRBJ2-3, with 7 nucleotides matching TRBD1. The junction had 19 bases not matched to a gene; V was cut back by 1 base and J by 3 bases. Germline V CDR1 and CDR2: LGHNA, YNFKEQ. The CDR3 totals 20 residues. The DNA for the CDR3 is TGTGCCAGCAGCCAAGCCGCGGATTTGGGACAGCCTAAAGGGACAGATACGCAGTATTTT. This codes for CASSQAADLGQPKGTDTQYF.

The chain has TRBV7-2 and TRBJ1-6; possibly TRBD1 for D (6 bases). In germline, CDR1 is SGHTA, CDR2 FQGNSA. The CDR3 consists of 15 residues. V lost 2 bases and J 14 bases, leaving 19 bases between the germline ends. CDR3 sequence reads: CASSLRGQPQTALHF. Written as DNA, the CDR3 is TGTGCCAGCAGCTTACGAGGACAGCCTCAGACGGCCCTCCACTTT.

This clone was counted once. This chain uses TRBV5-1 with TRBJ1-1, with 8 bases aligning to TRBD1. The ends lost 2 bases at V and 1 base at J; junction bases unmatched: 7. This CDR3 is 16 amino acids long. The germline V gene encodes CDR1 SGHRS and CDR2 YFSETQ. DNA of the CDR3: TGCGCCAGCAGCTTACAGGGGGGACCGTGGAACACTGAAGCTTTCTTT. Translation gives CASSLQGGPWNTEAFF. The entire variable domain, with the rest obtained from reference TRBV5-1 and TRBJ1-1, is as follows: KAGVTQTPRYLIKTRGQQVTLSCSPISGHRSVSWYQQTPGQGLQFLFEYFSETQRNKGNFPGRFSGRQFSNSRSEMNVSTLELGDSALYLCASSLQGGPWNTEAFFGQGTRLTVV.

The chain couples TRBV4-3 to TRBJ2-3; D is unclear. The CDR3 has 16 amino acids. Germline values: CDR1 LGHNA, CDR2 YSLEER. Trimming left V 0 bases short and J 2 bases short, with 12 bases between. CDR3 sequence reads: CASSQDSRQATDTQYF. Here the CDR3 DNA reads TGCGCCAGCAGCCAAGATTCTCGGCAGGCCACAGATACGCAGTATTTT.

Only a few counts were recorded for this clone. The V gene is TRBV19, the J gene TRBJ1-2; 8 bases are a match to TRBD1. V gave up 10 bases and J gave up 1 base; unmatched junction bases: 11. The CDR3 sequence is 15 residues long. Looked up from germline, CDR1 is LNHDA and CDR2 is SQIVND (reference sequence). The CDR3 DNA reads as TGTGCCACCAACCCCGGGACAGGACATAACTATGGCTACACCTTC. Protein product: CATNPGTGHNYGYTF.

This chain joins TRBV11-2 and TRBJ1-4, with 12 bases lining up with TRBD1. This CDR3 has 15 residues. Looked up from germline, CDR1 is SGHAT and CDR2 is FQNNGV. The ends lost 5 bases at V and 6 bases at J; junction bases unmatched: 4. The DNA for the CDR3 is TGTGCCAGCAGCCCAGGGACAGGGGGCTATGAAAAACTGTTTTTT. Translation gives CASSPGTGGYEKLFF.